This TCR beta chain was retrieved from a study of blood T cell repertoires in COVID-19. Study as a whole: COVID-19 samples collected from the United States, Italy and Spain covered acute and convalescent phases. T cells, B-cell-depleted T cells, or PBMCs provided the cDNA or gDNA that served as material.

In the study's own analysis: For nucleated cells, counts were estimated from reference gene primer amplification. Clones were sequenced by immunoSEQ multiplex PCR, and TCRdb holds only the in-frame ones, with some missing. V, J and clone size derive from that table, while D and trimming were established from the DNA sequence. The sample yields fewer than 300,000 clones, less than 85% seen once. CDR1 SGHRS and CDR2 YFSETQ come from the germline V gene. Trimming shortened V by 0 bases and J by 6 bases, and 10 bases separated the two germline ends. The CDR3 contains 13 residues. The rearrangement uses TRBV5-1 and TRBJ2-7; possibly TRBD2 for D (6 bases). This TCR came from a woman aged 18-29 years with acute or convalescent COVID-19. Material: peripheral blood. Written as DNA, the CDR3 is TGCGCCAGCAGCTTGGGCGGGACTCCCGAGCAGTACTTC. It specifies CASSLGGTPEQYF.